One and the same sample provided the 32 T cell receptor beta chains below, sequenced in a study of cytomegalovirus exposure and HLA in healthy donors. The PCR ran on 60 Vbeta and 13 Jbeta primers. Sequencing was performed with immunoSEQ multiplex PCR; in TCRdb, only in-frame clones are kept and a portion is missing. The sample carries some 130,000 clones, around four fifths recorded once. The sequencing sample was made of PBMCs. Every receptor here comes from a man in his forties in good health and CMV-seronegative.

The V and J genes are TRBV2 and TRBJ2-3, with 11 bases fitting TRBD2. Germline CDR1 is SNHLY and CDR2 is FYNNEI. Trimming at V came to 1 base and at J to 1 base, leaving 1 base not matched to a gene. CDR3 size: 16 residues. CDR3 sequence: CASSEGSGGGTDTQYF. CDR3 nucleotides: TGTGCCAGCAGTGAAGGTAGCGGGGGGGGCACAGATACGCAGTATTTT.

The J gene is TRBJ2-3, the V gene TRBV12-5; maybe TRBD2 (5 bases). The CDR3 contains 12 residues. V was cut by 4 bases and J by 6 bases, with 8 bases left in between. Germline V gene data show CDR1 as LGHNT and CDR2 as FRNRAP. CDR3 nucleotide sequence: TGTGCTAGTGGTTATTCGGGGGATACGCAGTATTTT. As protein: CASGYSGDTQYF. The full variable domain, in which reference TRBV12-5 and TRBJ2-3 provide the parts outside the CDR3, is DARVTQTPRHKVTEMGQEVTMRCQPILGHNTVFWYRQTMMQGLELLAYFRNRAPLDDSGMPKDRFSAEMPDATLATLKIQPSEPRDSAVYFCASGYSGDTQYFGPGTRLTVL.

The J gene is TRBJ2-7, the V gene TRBV13; no definite D call. Deletions cut 4 bases from V and 1 base from J, with 8 bases between. This CDR3 region has 13 residues. CDR1 is PRHDT, CDR2 FYEKMQ, per germline (reference sequence). As DNA, the CDR3 is TGTGCCAGCAGCTACAAAGTATCCTACGAGCAGTACTTC. The encoded protein is CASSYKVSYEQYF.

This chain links TRBV28 with TRBJ1-2, with 7 bases that match TRBD1. The ends lost 6 bases at V and 4 bases at J; junction bases unmatched: 8. The CDR3 loop spans 14 amino acids. Germline V gene data show CDR1 as MDHEN and CDR2 as SYDVKM. The CDR3 loop is CASRSPGQIYGYTF. The CDR3 nucleotides read TGTGCCAGCAGGTCTCCGGGACAGATCTATGGCTACACCTTC.

The chain is built from TRBV7-9 and TRBJ1-5, with 8 bases lining up with TRBD1. CDR1 is SEHNR, CDR2 FQNEAQ, per germline (reference sequence). V dropped 5 bases and J dropped 5; count of bases not matched to a gene: 11. CDR3 size: 16 residues. The CDR3 region is CASSRVLGQGDQPQHF. Here the CDR3 DNA reads TGTGCCAGCAGCCGCGTTCTTGGACAGGGTGATCAGCCCCAGCATTTT.

The J gene is TRBJ1-4, the V gene TRBV4-1; D is possibly TRBD1 (6 bases). The V and J ends lost 6 bases and 7 bases respectively, with 18 bases between them. The CDR3 extends over 15 amino acids. Per the germline V gene, CDR1 is MGHRA and CDR2 is YSYEKL. This chain's CDR3 is CASSQVGGRPEKLFF. The CDR3 DNA reads TGCGCCAGCAGTCAGGTGGGGGGGCGCCCTGAAAAACTGTTTTTT.

CDR3 region: CAISEGLAPYEQYF. In nucleotides, the CDR3 is TGTGCCATCAGTGAGGGACTAGCTCCCTACGAGCAGTACTTC. V and J are TRBV10-3 and TRBJ2-7, with 8 positions matching TRBD2. The CDR3 spans 14 residues. Losses at the gene ends were 2 bases for V and 2 bases for J; bases not matched to a gene: 2. In germline, CDR1 is ENHRY, CDR2 SYGVKD.

The chain joins TRBV9 to TRBJ2-3; 12 bases are a match to TRBD2. Germline CDR1 reads SGDLS; CDR2 reads YYNGEE. Losses at the gene ends were 3 bases for V and 4 bases for J; bases not matched to a gene: 3. The CDR3 loop spans 15 amino acids. CDR3 amino acids: CASSASGRASDTQYF. The CDR3, as DNA: TGTGCCAGCAGCGCTAGCGGGAGGGCCTCAGATACGCAGTATTTT. Variable domain in full (rest from reference TRBV9 and TRBJ2-3): DSGVTQTPKHLITATGQRVTLRCSPRSGDLSVYWYQQSLDQGLQFLIQYYNGEERAKGNILERFSAQQFPDLHSELNLSSLELGDSALYFCASSASGRASDTQYFGPGTRLTVL.

This rearrangement joins TRBV28 to TRBJ2-1; the D is unclear. V was pared by 3 bases and J by 10 bases, with 13 bases between. Looked up from germline, CDR1 is MDHEN and CDR2 is SYDVKM. The CDR3 length is 13 residues. The CDR3 sequence: CASSFQTTPEQFF. The CDR3 DNA sequence: TGTGCCAGCAGTTTCCAGACAACCCCAGAGCAGTTCTTC.

This chain joins TRBV10-3 and TRBJ1-1, with 9 bases matching TRBD1. The CDR3 is made up of 14 amino acids. Germline CDR1 is ENHRY and CDR2 is SYGVKD. The V segment lost 8 bases and the J segment 11 bases; nucleotides outside the gene matches: 15. This CDR3 is CAIWSGTGTRRAFF. The DNA for the CDR3 is TGTGCCATCTGGAGCGGGACAGGGACGAGAAGGGCTTTCTTT.

The rearrangement uses TRBV2 and TRBJ2-7, with unresolved D. The length of the CDR3 is 14 residues. The ends were cut back, 3 bases at V and 3 bases at J, with 12 bases in the middle. Germline values: CDR1 SNHLY, CDR2 FYNNEI. The CDR3 region is CASSEGTIVYEQYF. Written as DNA, the CDR3 is TGTGCCAGCAGTGAGGGCACCATCGTCTACGAGCAGTACTTC.

The chain uses TRBV6-5 and TRBJ2-2; 11 bases align to TRBD2. Germline CDR1 is MNHEY and CDR2 is SVGAGI. Trimming removed 2 bases from V and 7 bases from J; junction bases left unmatched: 6. This CDR3 is 16 amino acids long. This CDR3 reads CASSYLAGGSGGELFF. DNA for the CDR3: TGTGCCAGCAGTTACCTAGCGGGAGGCTCTGGCGGGGAGCTGTTTTTT.

V is TRBV10-3 and J is TRBJ1-2; D might be TRBD1 (6 bases). The CDR3 loop spans 17 amino acids. V dropped 3 bases and J dropped 5 bases, with 22 bases sitting between them. Per the germline V gene, CDR1 is ENHRY and CDR2 is SYGVKD. The CDR3 sequence: CAISDGRGKTVSYGYTF. The CDR3 DNA is TGTGCCATCAGTGATGGCAGGGGAAAAACGGTCAGTTATGGCTACACCTTC.

In the case of this clone: One junction end does not reproduce the germline sequence, and a read error may be involved. Other DNA sequences in this sample translate to the same CDR3. The genes are TRBV6-1 and TRBJ2-6; 7 bases agree with TRBD1. The CDR3 totals 18 residues. Germline assignment: CDR1 MNHNS and CDR2 SASEGT. The CDR3 nucleotides are TGCGCCAGCAGTGAAAAAGGGGGCCGTTACTCTGGGGCCAACGTCCTGACTTTC. Protein: CASSEKGGRYSGANVLTF.

The genes are TRBV5-1 and TRBJ1-3, with a possible D match to TRBD1 (5 bases). Germline V gene sequence: CDR1 SGHRS, CDR2 YFSETQ. The CDR3 has 14 residues. The V end lost 0 bases, the J end lost 9 bases, and 13 bases lay between the germline ends. The chain's CDR3 is CASSLADNQGTIYF. CDR3 sequence (DNA): TGCGCCAGCAGCTTGGCCGATAACCAGGGCACCATATATTTT.

V is TRBV6-1 and J is TRBJ2-7; D is uncertain. The germline CDR1 and CDR2 sequences are MNHNS and SASEGT. Trimming stripped 5 bases from V and 6 bases from J, with 14 bases between. The CDR3 loop spans 13 amino acids. CDR3 region: CASSSPMSFEQYF. The CDR3 DNA is TGTGCCAGCAGTTCCCCTATGAGTTTCGAGCAGTACTTC.

This chain connects TRBV29-1 to TRBJ1-2; maybe TRBD1 (6 bases). Germline V gene lookup returns CDR1 SQVTM and CDR2 ANQGSEA. The ends were cut back, 3 bases at V and 5 bases at J, with 13 bases in the middle. The CDR3 is 13 amino acids. CDR3 in DNA: TGCAGCGTTGATTGGGGGGGCCTATATGGCTACACCTTC. Translated, it gives CSVDWGGLYGYTF.

The chain couples TRBV9 to TRBJ1-1, with no clear D. The V end was cut by 4 bases, the J end by 0 bases, with 13 bases between. CDR3 length equals 15 residues. Germline CDR1 SGDLS, CDR2 YYNGEE. CDR3: CASSNPGGMNTEAFF. CDR3 bases: TGTGCCAGCAGCAACCCAGGAGGGATGAACACTGAAGCTTTCTTT.

Notes on this clone: The junction does not match germline at one end; this may be a read error. V gene TRBV10-3 combines with J gene TRBJ1-2; tentatively, D is TRBD1 (5 bases). The CDR3 runs to 14 residues. CDR1 ENHRY and CDR2 SYGVKD come from the germline V gene. The CDR3 region has the DNA TGTGCCAGCAGTGGGGAGGCAGGGAGAGGTGGCTACACCTTC. Its translation: CASSGEAGRGGYTF.

On this clone: A junction boundary mismatches the germline segment, possibly from a read error. V usage is TRBV7-9 and J usage is TRBJ1-5; D gene unclear. Germline-derived CDR1 and CDR2 are SEHNR and FQNEAQ (reference sequence). CDR3 length equals 14 residues. CDR3 protein: CSSSSPSSNQPQHF. The CDR3 DNA follows: TGTTCCAGCAGCTCCCCCTCTAGCAATCAGCCCCAGCATTTT.

V and J are TRBV4-3 and TRBJ2-6, with TRBD1 identical over 9 bases. V trimming: 2 bases; J trimming: 1 base; junction bases outside the gene matches: 3. The CDR3 has 17 residues. Germline CDR1 is LGHNA and CDR2 is YSLEER. The CDR3, as DNA: TGCGCCAGCAGCCAAACAGGGGGCGCATCTGGGGCCAACGTCCTGACTTTC. Residues: CASSQTGGASGANVLTF.

This clone has just one count. The V and J genes are TRBV9 and TRBJ2-3; a possible D gene is TRBD1 (5 bases). Trimming stripped 3 bases from V and 0 bases from J, with 11 bases between. The length of the CDR3 is 15 residues. Germline CDR1 and CDR2: SGDLS and YYNGEE. Here the CDR3 DNA reads TGTGCCAGCAGCGGGTCAGGGTGGAGCACAGATACGCAGTATTTT. This gives the protein CASSGSGWSTDTQYF.

J is TRBJ1-1 and V is TRBV5-1; D uncertain. Germline V gives CDR1 SGHRS, CDR2 YFSETQ. V lost 2 bases and J 8 bases, leaving 16 bases between the germline ends. CDR3 length: 14 amino acids. The CDR3 reads CASSLDPGSGEAFF. As DNA, the CDR3 is TGCGCCAGCAGCTTAGACCCGGGATCCGGGGAAGCTTTCTTT. The whole variable domain, filled in from reference TRBV5-1 and TRBJ1-1, reads KAGVTQTPRYLIKTRGQQVTLSCSPISGHRSVSWYQQTPGQGLQFLFEYFSETQRNKGNFPGRFSGRQFSNSRSEMNVSTLELGDSALYLCASSLDPGSGEAFFGQGTRLTVV.

This clone was observed a single time. The chain links TRBV29-1 to TRBJ2-1; 7 nucleotides line up with TRBD2. Germline CDR1 SQVTM, CDR2 ANQGSEA. V was clipped by 5 bases and J by 4 bases; unmatched bases: 11. CDR3 size: 15 residues. DNA for the CDR3: TGCAGCGTTCTGAGTTTTGCGGGAGAGTACAATGAGCAGTTCTTC. This encodes CSVLSFAGEYNEQFF.

The gene calls are TRBV4-2 and TRBJ1-1; D unclear. Germline-derived CDR1 and CDR2 are LGHNA and YNFKEQ. The length of the CDR3 is 15 residues. Trimming removed 4 bases from V and 1 base from J, with 13 bases in between. The CDR3 region is CASSRQVQTNTEAFF. The CDR3 region has the DNA TGTGCCAGCAGCCGGCAGGTCCAGACGAACACTGAAGCTTTCTTT.

The chain links TRBV2 to TRBJ1-2; the D gene is possibly TRBD1 (5 bases). There are 14 residues in the CDR3. Per germline, CDR1 SNHLY and CDR2 FYNNEI. The V and J ends lost 2 bases and 3 bases respectively, with 10 bases between them. The CDR3 reads CASSESGGDYGYTF. The CDR3 coding sequence is TGTGCCAGCAGTGAATCGGGGGGGGACTATGGCTACACCTTC.

The chain links TRBV5-4 to TRBJ2-1, with D uncertain. Germline V gives CDR1 SGHNT, CDR2 YYREEE (reference sequence). V was pared by 0 bases and J by 15 bases, with 13 bases between. The CDR3 consists of 12 residues. The CDR3: CASSLAASTRFF. Written as DNA, the CDR3 is TGTGCCAGCAGCTTGGCCGCTTCGACACGGTTCTTC.

The chain has TRBV6-6 and TRBJ1-5; D is possibly TRBD1 (5 bases). V shed 7 bases and J shed 0 bases, with 13 bases lying between them. Germline CDR1 reads MNHNY; CDR2 reads SVGAGI (reference sequence). The CDR3 is made up of 15 amino acids. The DNA of the CDR3 is TGTGCCAGCACCGGGGGGGGAATTAGCAATCAGCCCCAGCATTTT. It translates to CASTGGGISNQPQHF.

The chain employs TRBV6-4 and TRBJ2-1, with 9 bases fitting TRBD2. The length of the CDR3 is 15 residues. J was trimmed by 6 bases and V by 4 bases; bases with no gene match: 7. Germline V lookup: CDR1 MRHNA, CDR2 SNTAGT. The CDR3 nucleotides are TGTGCCAGCAGTGTCCTAGCGGGGCCCCTCAATGAGCAGTTCTTC. Encoded protein: CASSVLAGPLNEQFF.

The chain joins TRBV5-1 to TRBJ2-7; 10 nucleotides match TRBD1. Trimming cost V 5 bases and J 0 bases; bases outside gene matches: 5. This CDR3 contains 15 residues. Germline assignment: CDR1 SGHRS and CDR2 YFSETQ. The CDR3 bases are TGCGCCAGCAGATCGACAGGGGGCAGCTCCTACGAGCAGTACTTC. Its translation: CASRSTGGSSYEQYF.

The chain recombines TRBV19 with TRBJ2-2, with 8 bases matching TRBD2. V shed 4 bases, J shed 6 bases, and the junction held 13 bases outside the gene matches. CDR1 is LNHDA and CDR2 is SQIVND in the germline V gene (reference sequence). The CDR3 is made up of 17 amino acids. The CDR3 sequence: CASSRGPAGVLAGELFF. The CDR3 DNA reads TGTGCCAGTAGTAGGGGTCCAGCGGGAGTATTAGCCGGGGAGCTGTTTTTT.

The chain combines TRBV7-3 with TRBJ1-6, with TRBD1 matching over 11 bases. The germline V gene encodes CDR1 SGHTA and CDR2 FQGTGA. V lost 5 bases to trimming and J lost 14 bases; unmatched junction nucleotides: 5. The CDR3 contains 13 residues. CDR3 bases: TGTGCCAGCAGCCCCGGGACAGGGGGGACCCTCCACTTT. This sequence encodes CASSPGTGGTLHF.